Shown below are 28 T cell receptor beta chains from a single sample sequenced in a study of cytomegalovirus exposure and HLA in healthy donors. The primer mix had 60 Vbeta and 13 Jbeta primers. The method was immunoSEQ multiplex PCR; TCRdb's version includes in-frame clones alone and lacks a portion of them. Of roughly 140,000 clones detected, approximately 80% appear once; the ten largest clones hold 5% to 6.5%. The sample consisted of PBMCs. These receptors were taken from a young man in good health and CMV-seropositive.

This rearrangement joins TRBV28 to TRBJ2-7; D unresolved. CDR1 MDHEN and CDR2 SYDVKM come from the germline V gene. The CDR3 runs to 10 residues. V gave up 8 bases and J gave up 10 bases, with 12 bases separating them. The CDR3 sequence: CASSRGKQYF. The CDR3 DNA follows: TGTGCCAGCTCGCGAGGAAAACAGTACTTC.

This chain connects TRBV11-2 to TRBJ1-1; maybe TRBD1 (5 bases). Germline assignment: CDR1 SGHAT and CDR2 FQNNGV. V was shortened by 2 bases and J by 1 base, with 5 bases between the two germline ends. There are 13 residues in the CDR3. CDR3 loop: CASSLRGNTEAFF. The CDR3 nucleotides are TGTGCCAGCAGCTTAAGGGGGAACACTGAAGCTTTCTTT. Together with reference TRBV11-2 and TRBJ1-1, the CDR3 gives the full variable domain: EAGVAQSPRYKIIEKRQSVAFWCNPISGHATLYWYQQILGQGPKLLIQFQNNGVVDDSQLPKDRFSAERLKGVDSTLKIQPAKLEDSAVYLCASSLRGNTEAFFGQGTRLTVV.

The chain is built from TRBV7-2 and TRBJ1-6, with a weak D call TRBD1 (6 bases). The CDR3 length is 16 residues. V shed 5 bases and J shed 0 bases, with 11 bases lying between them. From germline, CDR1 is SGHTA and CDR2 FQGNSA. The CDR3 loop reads CASSLRGDSYNSPLHF. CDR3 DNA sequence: TGTGCCAGCAGCCTCAGGGGTGACTCCTATAATTCACCCCTCCACTTT.

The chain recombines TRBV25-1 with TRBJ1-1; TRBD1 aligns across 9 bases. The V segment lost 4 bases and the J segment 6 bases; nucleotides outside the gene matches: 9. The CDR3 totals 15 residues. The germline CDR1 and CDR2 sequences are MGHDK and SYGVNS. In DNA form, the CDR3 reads TGTGCCAGCAGTGCTGGGGACAGGGTTCCGGCTGAAGCTTTCTTT. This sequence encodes CASSAGDRVPAEAFF.

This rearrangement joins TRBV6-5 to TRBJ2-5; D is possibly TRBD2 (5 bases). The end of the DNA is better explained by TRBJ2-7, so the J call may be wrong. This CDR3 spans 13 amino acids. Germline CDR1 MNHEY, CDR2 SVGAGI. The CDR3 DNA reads TGTGCCAGCAGTTACAGGGAGTCCTACGAGCAGTACTTC. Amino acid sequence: CASSYRESYEQYF.

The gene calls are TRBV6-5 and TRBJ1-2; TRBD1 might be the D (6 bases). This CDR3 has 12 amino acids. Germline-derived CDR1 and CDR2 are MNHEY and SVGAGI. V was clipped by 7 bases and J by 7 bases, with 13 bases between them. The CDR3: CASTSGALGYTF. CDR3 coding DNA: TGTGCCAGCACATCAGGGGCCCTTGGCTACACCTTC.

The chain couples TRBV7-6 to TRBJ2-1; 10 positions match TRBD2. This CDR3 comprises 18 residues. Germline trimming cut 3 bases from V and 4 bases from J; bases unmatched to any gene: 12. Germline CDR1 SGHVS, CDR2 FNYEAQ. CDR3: CASSFERTGTSAYNEQFF. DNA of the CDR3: TGTGCCAGCAGCTTCGAGAGAACCGGGACTAGCGCATACAATGAGCAGTTCTTC. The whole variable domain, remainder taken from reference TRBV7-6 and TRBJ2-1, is GAGVSQSPRYKVTKRGQDVALRCDPISGHVSLYWYRQALGQGPEFLTYFNYEAQQDKSGLPNDRFSAERPEGSISTLTIQRTEQRDSAMYRCASSFERTGTSAYNEQFFGPGTRLTVL.

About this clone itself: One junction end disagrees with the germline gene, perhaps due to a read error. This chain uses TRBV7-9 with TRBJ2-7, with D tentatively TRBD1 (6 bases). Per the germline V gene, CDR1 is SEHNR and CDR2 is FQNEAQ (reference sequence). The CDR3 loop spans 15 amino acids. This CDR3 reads CSSSVRSQGFNEQYF. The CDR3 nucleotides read TGTTCCAGCAGTGTAAGGTCGCAGGGGTTCAACGAGCAGTACTTC.

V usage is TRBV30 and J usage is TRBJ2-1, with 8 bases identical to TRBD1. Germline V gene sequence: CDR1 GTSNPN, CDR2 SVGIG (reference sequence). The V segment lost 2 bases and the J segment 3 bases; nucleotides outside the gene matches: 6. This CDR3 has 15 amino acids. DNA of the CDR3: TGTGCCTGGAGTCAGGGGGCTACGCTCTACAATGAGCAGTTCTTC. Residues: CAWSQGATLYNEQFF.

CDR3 sequence reads: CASSFTGSRGEQYF. In nucleotides, the CDR3 is TGTGCCAGCAGCTTTACCGGGTCAAGGGGCGAGCAGTACTTC. The gene calls are TRBV11-2 and TRBJ2-7; a possible D gene is TRBD1 (5 bases). The CDR3 has 14 amino acids. Germline-derived CDR1 and CDR2 are SGHAT and FQNNGV. V shed 3 bases and J shed 6 bases, with 15 bases lying between them.

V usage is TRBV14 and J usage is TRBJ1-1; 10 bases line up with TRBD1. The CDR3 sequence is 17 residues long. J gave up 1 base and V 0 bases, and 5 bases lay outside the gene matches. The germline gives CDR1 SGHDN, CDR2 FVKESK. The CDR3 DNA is TGTGCCAGCAGCCAAGAGTTTCGGGACAGGGGGAACACTGAAGCTTTCTTT. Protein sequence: CASSQEFRDRGNTEAFF.

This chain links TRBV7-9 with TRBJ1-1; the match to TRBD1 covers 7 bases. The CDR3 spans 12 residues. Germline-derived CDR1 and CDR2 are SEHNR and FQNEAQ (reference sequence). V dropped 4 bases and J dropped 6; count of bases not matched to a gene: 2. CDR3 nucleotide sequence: TGTGCCAGCAGCTGGGACAGACCTGAAGCTTTCTTT. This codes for CASSWDRPEAFF. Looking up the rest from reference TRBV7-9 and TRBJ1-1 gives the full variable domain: DTGVSQNPRHKITKRGQNVTFRCDPISEHNRLYWYRQTLGQGPEFLTYFQNEAQLEKSRLLSDRFSAERPKGSFSTLEIQRTEQGDSAMYLCASSWDRPEAFFGQGTRLTVV.

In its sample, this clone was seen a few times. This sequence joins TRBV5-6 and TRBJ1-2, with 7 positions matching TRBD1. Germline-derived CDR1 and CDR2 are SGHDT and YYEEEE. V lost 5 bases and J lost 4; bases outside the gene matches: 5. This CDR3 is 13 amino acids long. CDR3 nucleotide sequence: TGTGCCAGCAGGGGGACAGTAAGCTATGGCTACACCTTC. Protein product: CASRGTVSYGYTF. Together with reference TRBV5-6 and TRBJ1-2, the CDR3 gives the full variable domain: DAGVTQSPTHLIKTRGQQVTLRCSPKSGHDTVSWYQQALGQGPQFIFQYYEEEERQRGNFPDRFSGHQFPNYSSELNVNALLLGDSALYLCASRGTVSYGYTFGSGTRLTVV.

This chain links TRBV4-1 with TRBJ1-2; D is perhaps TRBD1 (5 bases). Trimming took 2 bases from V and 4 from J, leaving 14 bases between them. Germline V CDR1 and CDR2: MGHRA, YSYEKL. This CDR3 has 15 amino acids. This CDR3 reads CASSQPSQGLYGYTF. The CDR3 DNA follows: TGCGCCAGCAGCCAACCCAGCCAGGGACTCTATGGCTACACCTTC.

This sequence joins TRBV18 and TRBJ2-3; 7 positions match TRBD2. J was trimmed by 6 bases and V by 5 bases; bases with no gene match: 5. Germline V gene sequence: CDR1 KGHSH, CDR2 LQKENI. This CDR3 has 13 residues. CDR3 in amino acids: CASSSTSADTQYF. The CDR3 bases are TGTGCCAGCTCATCCACTAGCGCGGATACGCAGTATTTT.

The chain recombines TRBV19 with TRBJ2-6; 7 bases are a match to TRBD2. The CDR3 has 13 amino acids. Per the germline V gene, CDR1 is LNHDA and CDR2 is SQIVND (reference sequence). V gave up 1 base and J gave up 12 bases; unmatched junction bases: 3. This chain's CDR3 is CASSIGTGGVLTF. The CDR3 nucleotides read TGTGCCAGTAGTATAGGGACGGGAGGCGTCCTGACTTTC. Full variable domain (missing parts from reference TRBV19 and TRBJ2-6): DGGITQSPKYLFRKEGQNVTLSCEQNLNHDAMYWYRQDPGQGLRLIYYSQIVNDFQKGDIAEGYSVSREKKESFPLTVTSAQKNPTAFYLCASSIGTGGVLTFGAGSRLTVL.

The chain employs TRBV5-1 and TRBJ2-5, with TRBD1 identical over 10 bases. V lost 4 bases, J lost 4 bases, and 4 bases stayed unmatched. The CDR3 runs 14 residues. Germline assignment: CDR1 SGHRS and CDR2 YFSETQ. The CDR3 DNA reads TGCGCCAGCAGCCACGGGACAGGGGTAGAGACCCAGTACTTC. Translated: CASSHGTGVETQYF. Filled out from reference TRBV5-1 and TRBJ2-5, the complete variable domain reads KAGVTQTPRYLIKTRGQQVTLSCSPISGHRSVSWYQQTPGQGLQFLFEYFSETQRNKGNFPGRFSGRQFSNSRSEMNVSTLELGDSALYLCASSHGTGVETQYFGPGTRLLVL.

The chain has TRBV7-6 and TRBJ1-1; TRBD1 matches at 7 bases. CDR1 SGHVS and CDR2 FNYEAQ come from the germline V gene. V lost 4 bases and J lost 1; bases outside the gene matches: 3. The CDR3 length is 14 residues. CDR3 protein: CASSSGQENTEAFF. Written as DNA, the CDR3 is TGTGCCAGCAGCTCCGGACAGGAGAACACTGAAGCTTTCTTT. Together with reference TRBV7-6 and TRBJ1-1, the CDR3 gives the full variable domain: GAGVSQSPRYKVTKRGQDVALRCDPISGHVSLYWYRQALGQGPEFLTYFNYEAQQDKSGLPNDRFSAERPEGSISTLTIQRTEQRDSAMYRCASSSGQENTEAFFGQGTRLTVV.

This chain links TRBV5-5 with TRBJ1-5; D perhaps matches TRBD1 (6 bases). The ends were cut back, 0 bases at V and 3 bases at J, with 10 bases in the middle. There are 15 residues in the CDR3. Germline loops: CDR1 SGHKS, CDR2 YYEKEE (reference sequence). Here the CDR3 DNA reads TGTGCCAGCAGCTTGGGACAGGCCTACAATCAGCCCCAGCATTTT. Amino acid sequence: CASSLGQAYNQPQHF.

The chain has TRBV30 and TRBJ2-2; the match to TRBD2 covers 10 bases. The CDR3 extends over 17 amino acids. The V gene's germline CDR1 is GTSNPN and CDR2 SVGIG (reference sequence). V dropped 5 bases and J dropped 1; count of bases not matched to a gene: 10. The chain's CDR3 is CAWGTSRTSGNTGELFF. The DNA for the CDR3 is TGTGCCTGGGGAACATCGAGGACTAGCGGGAACACCGGGGAGCTGTTTTTT.

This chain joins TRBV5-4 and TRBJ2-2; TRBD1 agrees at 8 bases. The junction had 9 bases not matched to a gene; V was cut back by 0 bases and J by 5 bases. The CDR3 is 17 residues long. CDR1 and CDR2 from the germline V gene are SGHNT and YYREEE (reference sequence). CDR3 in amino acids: CASSLDQGAGITGELFF. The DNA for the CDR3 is TGTGCCAGCAGCTTGGATCAGGGGGCGGGGATAACCGGGGAGCTGTTTTTT.

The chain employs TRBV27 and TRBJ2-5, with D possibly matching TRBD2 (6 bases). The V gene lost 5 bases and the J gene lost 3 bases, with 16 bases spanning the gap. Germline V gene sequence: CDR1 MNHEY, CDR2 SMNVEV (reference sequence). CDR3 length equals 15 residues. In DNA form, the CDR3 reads TGTGCCAGCAGTATGGGACTCCCAGGGAAAGAGACCCAGTACTTC. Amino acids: CASSMGLPGKETQYF.

In DNA, the CDR3 is TGTGCCAGCAGTTCCATGCTGGAAGGGGACACCTACGAGCAGTACTTC. Its protein product is CASSSMLEGDTYEQYF. The chain has TRBV28 and TRBJ2-7; D possibly corresponds to TRBD1 (6 bases). The ends were cut back, 4 bases at V and 2 bases at J, with 18 bases in the middle. The germline gives CDR1 MDHEN, CDR2 SYDVKM. The CDR3 has 16 residues. Looking up the rest from reference TRBV28 and TRBJ2-7 gives the full variable domain: DVKVTQSSRYLVKRTGEKVFLECVQDMDHENMFWYRQDPGLGLRLIYFSYDVKMKEKGDIPEGYSVSREKKERFSLILESASTNQTSMYLCASSSMLEGDTYEQYFGPGTRLTVT.

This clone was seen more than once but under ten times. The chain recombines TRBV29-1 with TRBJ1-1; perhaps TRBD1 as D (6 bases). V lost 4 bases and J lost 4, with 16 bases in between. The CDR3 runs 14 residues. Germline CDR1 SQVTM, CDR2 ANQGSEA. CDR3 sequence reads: CSVGGGSLTTEAFF. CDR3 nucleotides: TGCAGCGTTGGGGGGGGCAGCTTAACCACTGAAGCTTTCTTT.

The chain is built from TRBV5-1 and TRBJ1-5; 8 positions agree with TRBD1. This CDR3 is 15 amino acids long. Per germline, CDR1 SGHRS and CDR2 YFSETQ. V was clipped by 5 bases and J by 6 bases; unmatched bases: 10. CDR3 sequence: CASRPTGEVGQPQHF. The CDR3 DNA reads TGCGCCAGCAGACCGACAGGGGAGGTCGGTCAGCCCCAGCATTTT.

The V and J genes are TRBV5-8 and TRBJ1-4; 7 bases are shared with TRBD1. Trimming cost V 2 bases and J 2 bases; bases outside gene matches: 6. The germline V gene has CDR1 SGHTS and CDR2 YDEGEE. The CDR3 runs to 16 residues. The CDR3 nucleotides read TGTGCCAGCAGCTTCAGGGGGACCTCCACTAATGAAAAACTGTTTTTT. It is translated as CASSFRGTSTNEKLFF. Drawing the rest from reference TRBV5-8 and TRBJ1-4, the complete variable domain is EAGVTQSPTHLIKTRGQQATLRCSPISGHTSVYWYQQALGLGLQFLLWYDEGEERNRGNFPPRFSGRQFPNYSSELNVNALELEDSALYLCASSFRGTSTNEKLFFGSGTQLSVL.

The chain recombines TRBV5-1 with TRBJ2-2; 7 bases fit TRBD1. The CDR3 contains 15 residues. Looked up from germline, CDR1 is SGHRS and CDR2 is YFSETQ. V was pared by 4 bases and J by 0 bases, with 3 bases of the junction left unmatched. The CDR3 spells CASSHTGANTGELFF. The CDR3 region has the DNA TGCGCCAGCAGCCACACAGGGGCGAACACCGGGGAGCTGTTTTTT. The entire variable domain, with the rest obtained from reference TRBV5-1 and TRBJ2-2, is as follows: KAGVTQTPRYLIKTRGQQVTLSCSPISGHRSVSWYQQTPGQGLQFLFEYFSETQRNKGNFPGRFSGRQFSNSRSEMNVSTLELGDSALYLCASSHTGANTGELFFGEGSRLTVL.

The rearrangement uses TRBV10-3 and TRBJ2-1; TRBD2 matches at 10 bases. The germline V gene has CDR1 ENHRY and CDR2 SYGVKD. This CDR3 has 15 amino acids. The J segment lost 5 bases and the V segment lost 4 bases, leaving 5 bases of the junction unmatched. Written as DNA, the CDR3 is TGTGCCATCAGTGTAGGAGCGGGGGGGAACAATGAGCAGTTCTTC. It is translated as CAISVGAGGNNEQFF.